Each of the 16 T cell receptor beta chains below was sequenced from the same sample in a study of OX40 agonist ivuxolimab in advanced cancers. Libraries were prepared by immunoSEQ multiplex PCR; TCRdb keeps only in-frame clonotypes and omits some of them. The sample consists of 15,000 to 20,000 clones, about 90% of them appearing once. Sequencing was performed on CD4+ or CD8+ T cells sorted from blood, taken in a trial of the OX40 agonist ivuxolimab. The receptor source for this set is an adult with an advanced solid tumor such as melanoma, head and neck, liver or kidney cancer.

The chain uses TRBV28 and TRBJ2-7; 13 nucleotides agree with TRBD2. Germline assignment: CDR1 MDHEN and CDR2 SYDVKM. V lost 5 bases to trimming and J lost 5 bases; unmatched junction nucleotides: 6. This CDR3 has 15 amino acids. The CDR3 sequence: CASSDGLAGVNEQYF. CDR3 DNA sequence: TGTGCCAGCAGTGACGGACTAGCGGGAGTAAACGAGCAGTACTTC.

The CDR3 DNA reads as TGTGCCAGCAGCGCCGGACAGGATCTTCTCGATGGCTACACCTTC. Translated, it gives CASSAGQDLLDGYTF. The chain uses TRBV9 and TRBJ1-2, with TRBD1 matching over 7 bases. The CDR3 has 15 residues. V was pared by 3 bases and J by 6 bases, with 11 bases of the junction left unmatched. Germline lookup yields CDR1 SGDLS and CDR2 YYNGEE.

The rearrangement joins TRBV19 to TRBJ2-1, with unresolved D. CDR3 length: 15 residues. Trimming removed 5 bases at V and 4 bases at J, with 15 bases between. CDR1 is LNHDA and CDR2 is SQIVND in the germline V gene (reference sequence). For the CDR3, the DNA is TGTGCCAGTAGTTCAATCCCCCCAGGATACAATGAGCAGTTCTTC. It yields the protein CASSSIPPGYNEQFF.

This sequence joins TRBV4-3 and TRBJ2-3; TRBD1 is a possible D gene (5 bases). V dropped 0 bases and J dropped 5 bases, with 18 bases sitting between them. Germline lookup yields CDR1 LGHNA and CDR2 YSLEER. The length of the CDR3 is 17 residues. The CDR3 protein is CASSQETQGFGIDTQYF. The CDR3, as DNA: TGCGCCAGCAGCCAAGAAACGCAGGGATTCGGTATAGATACGCAGTATTTT.

The chain links TRBV2 to TRBJ2-1; D may be TRBD2 (6 bases). The CDR3 is 13 amino acids. Looked up from germline, CDR1 is SNHLY and CDR2 is FYNNEI. Trimming left V 8 bases short and J 5 bases short, with 13 bases between. The CDR3 loop is CASLGWGDNEQFF. The CDR3 nucleotides read TGTGCCAGCCTGGGCTGGGGGGACAATGAGCAGTTCTTC.

The chain recombines TRBV30 with TRBJ1-1, with D maybe TRBD1 (6 bases). Germline-derived CDR1 and CDR2 are GTSNPN and SVGIG (reference sequence). The germline V and J ends were trimmed by 3 bases and 10 bases, with 9 bases remaining between them. CDR3 length: 10 amino acids. The CDR3 spells CAWRQGGAFF. CDR3 DNA sequence: TGTGCCTGGAGACAGGGCGGAGCTTTCTTT.

The chain recombines TRBV19 with TRBJ2-3; 9 positions match TRBD2. Germline CDR1 is LNHDA and CDR2 is SQIVND (reference sequence). The length of the CDR3 is 15 residues. V was clipped by 5 bases and J by 2 bases; unmatched bases: 5. The CDR3 is CASSPRTSVTDTQYF. The CDR3 DNA reads TGTGCCAGTAGTCCCCGGACTAGCGTCACAGATACGCAGTATTTT.

The chain joins TRBV19 to TRBJ2-3, with TRBD2 identical over 14 bases. CDR1 is LNHDA and CDR2 is SQIVND in the germline V gene (reference sequence). J lost 4 bases, V lost 8 bases, and 11 bases had no gene match. This CDR3 comprises 17 residues. The chain's CDR3 is CASDKGGLAGVPDTQYF. The CDR3 coding sequence is TGTGCCAGTGATAAGGGGGGACTAGCGGGAGTCCCAGATACGCAGTATTTT. Looking up the rest from reference TRBV19 and TRBJ2-3 gives the full variable domain: DGGITQSPKYLFRKEGQNVTLSCEQNLNHDAMYWYRQDPGQGLRLIYYSQIVNDFQKGDIAEGYSVSREKKESFPLTVTSAQKNPTAFYLCASDKGGLAGVPDTQYFGPGTRLTVL.

V and J are TRBV19 and TRBJ1-1, with D possibly being TRBD1 (5 bases). The CDR3 extends over 14 amino acids. Germline V gene lookup returns CDR1 LNHDA and CDR2 SQIVND (reference sequence). V was clipped by 4 bases and J by 5 bases, with 14 bases between them. CDR3 nucleotides: TGTGCCAGTAGTACAGGGTCGGGGTGGACTGAAGCTTTCTTT. Its protein is CASSTGSGWTEAFF.

This chain uses TRBV28 with TRBJ2-5, with D perhaps matching TRBD2 (5 bases). CDR1 MDHEN and CDR2 SYDVKM come from the germline V gene. This CDR3 has 15 amino acids. V lost 4 bases, J lost 5 bases, and 17 bases lay in between. The CDR3 region is CASSYGRTAGETQYF. In DNA, the CDR3 is TGTGCCAGCAGTTACGGTCGAACCGCGGGCGAGACCCAGTACTTC.

The count of this clone is one. Other nucleotide sequences from this sample produce the same CDR3. The chain uses TRBV27 and TRBJ2-7, with TRBD1 identical over 9 bases. The CDR3 is made up of 13 amino acids. The V gene end was trimmed by 6 bases and the J gene end by 3 bases; junction bases not matched to a gene: 3. Germline CDR1 and CDR2: MNHEY and SMNVEV (reference sequence). DNA for the CDR3: TGTGCCAGCAGCCCGGGACAGGGCTACGAGCAGTACTTC. This encodes CASSPGQGYEQYF.

The chain joins TRBV2 to TRBJ2-1; D is perhaps TRBD1 (6 bases). Germline V lookup: CDR1 SNHLY, CDR2 FYNNEI. V was trimmed by 2 bases and J by 5 bases, leaving 13 bases between them. This CDR3 is built from 15 residues. DNA for the CDR3: TGTGCCAGCAGTGAACGGACAGCAGCAAACAATGAGCAGTTCTTC. It codes for CASSERTAANNEQFF.

This chain links TRBV4-3 with TRBJ2-1, with D unresolved. This CDR3 is built from 13 residues. V was cut by 2 bases and J by 8 bases, with 10 bases left in between. Germline V gene lookup returns CDR1 LGHNA and CDR2 YSLEER. The CDR3 is CASSQTLGDEQFF. CDR3 bases: TGCGCCAGCAGCCAAACACTGGGCGATGAGCAGTTCTTC.

This clone was detected only once. This chain uses TRBV28 with TRBJ2-1, with 12 bases aligning to TRBD2. CDR3 length equals 14 residues. The junction had 4 bases not matched to a gene; V was cut back by 5 bases and J by 8 bases. Germline loops: CDR1 MDHEN, CDR2 SYDVKM. The CDR3 reads CASSKTSGSDEQFF. CDR3 sequence (DNA): TGTGCCAGCAGTAAGACTAGCGGGAGTGATGAGCAGTTCTTC. The variable domain in full, completed from reference TRBV28 and TRBJ2-1, reads DVKVTQSSRYLVKRTGEKVFLECVQDMDHENMFWYRQDPGLGLRLIYFSYDVKMKEKGDIPEGYSVSREKKERFSLILESASTNQTSMYLCASSKTSGSDEQFFGPGTRLTVL.

The J gene is TRBJ1-1, the V gene TRBV7-9; tentative D call: TRBD1 (5 bases). Germline V CDR1 and CDR2: SEHNR, FQNEAQ (reference sequence). Trimming stripped 6 bases from V and 0 bases from J, with 17 bases between. The CDR3 covers 16 residues. The CDR3 is CASSPDSIRMNTEAFF. The CDR3 nucleotides read TGTGCCAGCAGTCCCGACAGTATCCGGATGAACACTGAAGCTTTCTTT.

The chain couples TRBV7-9 to TRBJ2-7; 10 bases match TRBD2. CDR1 is SEHNR and CDR2 is FQNEAQ in the germline V gene (reference sequence). The length of the CDR3 is 16 residues. Trimming at V came to 3 bases and at J to 5 bases, leaving 10 bases not matched to a gene. CDR3 sequence: CASSFGGSGRLDEQYF. The DNA for the CDR3 is TGTGCCAGCAGCTTTGGGGGTAGCGGGAGGCTGGACGAGCAGTACTTC.